One sample yielded the 4 T cell receptor beta chains listed below, sequenced in a study of type 1 and type 2 diabetes patients. PCR was run on genomic DNA. The TCR beta CDR3 region was amplified using 30 forward and 13 reverse primers. TCRdb re-analysed the multiplex PCR reads in MiXCR, keeping a single row per CDR3 protein. The table records about 290,000 distinct CDR3 sequences, 45% to 60% of them present only once. Sequenced sample: peripheral blood mononuclear cells (PBMCs). Every receptor here comes from a young man with type 2 diabetes.

The chain is built from TRBV20-1 and TRBJ1-2; D possibly corresponds to TRBD1 (5 bases). The CDR3 loop spans 11 amino acids. The V end lost 6 bases, the J end lost 4 bases, and 9 bases lay between the germline ends. Germline V gives CDR1 DFQATT, CDR2 SNEGSKA (reference sequence). CDR3 residues: CSAGGTYGYTF. DNA for the CDR3: TGCAGTGCAGGAGGGACCTATGGCTACACCTTC.

The chain employs TRBV2 and TRBJ1-1; D call uncertain. Germline V lookup: CDR1 SNHLY, CDR2 FYNNEI. The CDR3 length is 14 residues. V was cut by 4 bases and J by 5 bases, with 14 bases left in between. Here the CDR3 reads CASSGRLQLTEAFF. CDR3 coding DNA: TGTGCCAGCAGTGGGCGTCTCCAGTTGACTGAAGCTTTCTTT.

This clonotype occurred a few times. The chain's CDR3 is CASTPGEGIYEQYF. CDR3 sequence (DNA): TGTGCCAGTACCCCAGGAGAGGGGATCTACGAGCAGTACTTC. This chain uses TRBV19 with TRBJ2-7; D is perhaps TRBD1 or TRBD2 (5 bases each). V was pared by 7 bases and J by 3 bases, with 16 bases between. The germline CDR1 and CDR2 sequences are LNHDA and SQIVND (reference sequence). The CDR3 is 14 residues long.

The chain uses TRBV27 and TRBJ2-7; D unclear. V dropped 6 bases and J dropped 10 bases, with 7 bases sitting between them. Germline V gene lookup returns CDR1 MNHEY and CDR2 SMNVEV (reference sequence). The CDR3 contains 9 residues. The CDR3: CASSTAQYF. DNA for the CDR3: TGTGCCAGCAGCACCGCTCAGTACTTC.